These 15 T cell receptor beta chains share one sample of origin, sequenced in a study of cytomegalovirus exposure and HLA in healthy donors. Researchers ran the PCR with 60 Vbeta and 13 Jbeta primers. Produced via immunoSEQ multiplex PCR; TCRdb's table is partial and in-frame only. This table has 120,000 or so clones, approximately 83% appearing once. The specimen was PBMCs. All receptors derive from a man aged 40-49 years in good health and CMV-seronegative.

This clone showed up just a few times. V gene TRBV6-5 combines with J gene TRBJ1-2; TRBD1 aligns across 11 bases. Germline V gene data show CDR1 as MNHEY and CDR2 as SVGAGI. V dropped 0 bases and J dropped 4; count of bases not matched to a gene: 1. This CDR3 region has 15 residues. The CDR3 coding sequence is TGTGCCAGCAGTTACTCCGGGACAGGGGGCTATGGCTACACCTTC. Its translation is CASSYSGTGGYGYTF.

This clone was detected only a few times. The chain recombines TRBV6-1 with TRBJ1-1, with D possibly TRBD1 on 5 matching bases. The CDR3 totals 14 residues. Per germline, CDR1 MNHNS and CDR2 SASEGT. The ends were cut back, 8 bases at V and 3 bases at J, with 16 bases in the middle. As DNA, the CDR3 is TGTGCCAGCGGGGACGGGGGAGGGGACACTGAAGCTTTCTTT. It translates to CASGDGGGDTEAFF.

This rearrangement joins TRBV6-1 to TRBJ2-7; D may be TRBD1 (5 bases). This CDR3 region has 14 residues. Trimming removed 3 bases at V and 2 bases at J, with 11 bases between. Germline CDR1 is MNHNS and CDR2 is SASEGT. CDR3 sequence (DNA): TGTGCCAGCAGTGACAGGGCCCCAACCTACGAGCAGTACTTC. Translating gives CASSDRAPTYEQYF.

The chain's CDR3 is CSVEAGKADTQYF. CDR3 bases: TGCAGCGTTGAGGCAGGGAAGGCAGATACGCAGTATTTT. This sequence joins TRBV29-1 and TRBJ2-3; D is possibly TRBD1 (5 bases). V was trimmed by 3 bases and J by 4 bases, leaving 11 bases between them. Germline V gives CDR1 SQVTM, CDR2 ANQGSEA. The CDR3 spans 13 residues.

The chain employs TRBV29-1 and TRBJ2-6; D is possibly TRBD2 (6 bases). This CDR3 is 15 amino acids long. Per the germline V gene, CDR1 is SQVTM and CDR2 is ANQGSEA. V was pared by 4 bases and J by 2 bases, with 12 bases between. The CDR3 loop reads CSVADGGTGANVLTF. CDR3 bases: TGCAGCGTTGCCGACGGGGGAACTGGGGCCAACGTCCTGACTTTC.

The chain links TRBV4-1 to TRBJ2-5; 8 positions match TRBD1. Unmatched junction bases numbered 4, after V lost 0 bases and J lost 4 bases. Germline loops: CDR1 MGHRA, CDR2 YSYEKL. The CDR3 is 15 residues long. The CDR3 bases are TGCGCCAGCAGCCAAGATCAGGGGGCAAGAGAGACCCAGTACTTC. Translating gives CASSQDQGARETQYF.

The V call is TRBV28, the J call TRBJ1-1; D unclear. The CDR3 totals 13 residues. Per the germline V gene, CDR1 is MDHEN and CDR2 is SYDVKM. Trimming pared 8 bases from V and 5 bases from J, leaving 15 bases between. Here the CDR3 reads CASLDFMSTEAFF. In nucleotides, the CDR3 is TGTGCCAGCCTTGATTTCATGAGTACTGAAGCTTTCTTT.

This clone has just one count. The genes are TRBV18 and TRBJ1-2, with a tentative D call TRBD1 (6 bases). The CDR3 length is 14 residues. With 6 bases removed from V and 8 bases from J, the gap between germline ends came to 19 bases. From germline, CDR1 is KGHSH and CDR2 LQKENI. CDR3 region: CASSWDIPKLGYTF. The DNA for the CDR3 is TGTGCCAGCTCCTGGGACATCCCCAAGTTAGGCTACACCTTC.

The rearrangement links TRBV28 to TRBJ2-6; no firm D call. The CDR3 loop spans 16 amino acids. V lost 6 bases, J lost 2 bases, and 14 bases lay in between. Per germline, CDR1 MDHEN and CDR2 SYDVKM. The CDR3 region has the DNA TGTGCCAGCAGCTATCAGAGGTTAGCTGGGGCCAACGTCCTGACTTTC. This translates into CASSYQRLAGANVLTF.

DNA of the CDR3: TGTGCCAGCAGCCAAAAATCAGGGGCCGAGCAGTACTTC. Its protein product is CASSQKSGAEQYF. This sequence joins TRBV4-2 and TRBJ2-7; weak D call: TRBD1 (6 bases). The CDR3 runs 13 residues. V was shortened by 2 bases and J by 6 bases, with 11 bases between the two germline ends. Germline V gives CDR1 LGHNA, CDR2 YNFKEQ.

This chain connects TRBV5-1 to TRBJ1-5, with 7 bases aligning to TRBD1. Losses at the gene ends were 2 bases for V and 5 bases for J; bases not matched to a gene: 7. Germline V gene data show CDR1 as SGHRS and CDR2 as YFSETQ. CDR3 length: 15 residues. The CDR3 here is CASSFEGARDQPQHF. The CDR3 DNA is TGCGCCAGCAGCTTCGAGGGGGCCAGGGATCAGCCCCAGCATTTT.

The chain uses TRBV7-9 and TRBJ2-3; maybe TRBD1 (6 bases). Germline V CDR1 and CDR2: SEHNR, FQNEAQ (reference sequence). This CDR3 is built from 14 residues. V was pared by 5 bases and J by 5 bases, with 14 bases between. The CDR3 is CASSHEGDGDTQYF. CDR3 coding DNA: TGTGCCAGCAGCCACGAGGGGGATGGAGATACGCAGTATTTT.

The chain carries TRBV29-1 and TRBJ1-1; no clear D gene. Deletions cut 4 bases from V and 6 bases from J, with 12 bases between. The CDR3 extends over 12 amino acids. Germline-derived CDR1 and CDR2 are SQVTM and ANQGSEA. This chain's CDR3 is CSVVRNTPEAFF. In nucleotides, the CDR3 is TGCAGCGTTGTCCGTAACACCCCTGAAGCTTTCTTT.

This clone has only a few counts. This chain uses TRBV28 with TRBJ2-7; TRBD1 is a possible D gene (5 bases). Looked up from germline, CDR1 is MDHEN and CDR2 is SYDVKM. V was cut by 6 bases and J by 4 bases, with 13 bases left in between. The CDR3 is made up of 13 amino acids. CDR3 amino acids: CASSRAGYYEQYF. CDR3 DNA sequence: TGTGCCAGCAGCCGGGCAGGGTATTACGAGCAGTACTTC.

This clone was observed once. The chain links TRBV13 to TRBJ2-5; 9 nucleotides match TRBD2. Germline V gene sequence: CDR1 PRHDT, CDR2 FYEKMQ (reference sequence). The CDR3 covers 15 residues. Trimming took 4 bases from V and 1 from J; bases not matched to a gene: 4. CDR3 loop: CASSSEAGGQETQYF. DNA of the CDR3: TGTGCCAGCAGCTCTGAAGCGGGGGGCCAAGAGACCCAGTACTTC.